The source of this T cell receptor beta chain is a study of shared clonotypes between healthy human individuals. The CDR3 sequence is 16 residues long. Germline lookup yields CDR1 SGHRS and CDR2 YFSETQ. Trimming cost V 5 bases and J 2 bases; bases outside gene matches: 10. Produced via immunoSEQ multiplex PCR; TCRdb's table is partial and in-frame only. This repertoire shows about 380,000 clones, 96% found once; its top ten account for more than 0.3%. The receptor was derived from a man aged 25-45 years in good health. The sequenced material came from memory CD8+ T cells sorted from blood. Noted subset: CD45RO+ cells pooled with CCR7-negative TemRA cells. This chain uses TRBV5-1 with TRBJ2-3, with 8 bases that match TRBD2. In nucleotides, the CDR3 is TGCGCCAGCAGGTGGGGATTCGGGAGGGCCACAGATACGCAGTATTTT. Translation gives CASRWGFGRATDTQYF.